A single sample gave rise to the 19 T cell receptor beta chains below, sequenced in a study of shared clonotypes between healthy human individuals. Profiled with immunoSEQ multiplex PCR; TCRdb holds only in-frame clones, not every one. The table has more than 1 million clones, around 82% seen once. The sample was memory CD4+ T cells from PBMCs. The subset: CD45RA-negative fraction. These receptors came from a man younger than 30 in good health. Some clones in this sample may be carry-over from other donors' samples.

This CDR3 reads CASSRRDYQETQYF. In nucleotides, the CDR3 is TGTGCCAGCAGCCGCCGGGACTACCAAGAGACCCAGTACTTC. This chain uses TRBV9 with TRBJ2-5; D is perhaps TRBD2 (6 bases). CDR1 and CDR2 (germline): SGDLS, YYNGEE. Trimming shortened V by 4 bases and J by 0 bases, and 10 bases separated the two germline ends. There are 14 residues in the CDR3.

This clone was observed a single time. The chain is built from TRBV5-1 and TRBJ2-3, with TRBD2 matching 8 bases. The germline V gene has CDR1 SGHRS and CDR2 YFSETQ. After removal of 4 bases from V and 0 bases from J, the junction contained 4 bases not matched to a gene. The CDR3 length is 15 residues. CDR3 region: CASSIAGPSTDTQYF. CDR3 in DNA: TGCGCCAGCAGCATAGCGGGACCAAGCACAGATACGCAGTATTTT. The full variable domain, in which reference TRBV5-1 and TRBJ2-3 provide the parts outside the CDR3, is KAGVTQTPRYLIKTRGQQVTLSCSPISGHRSVSWYQQTPGQGLQFLFEYFSETQRNKGNFPGRFSGRQFSNSRSEMNVSTLELGDSALYLCASSIAGPSTDTQYFGPGTRLTVL.

This rearrangement joins TRBV7-9 to TRBJ2-3, with 12 bases matching TRBD1. Looked up from germline, CDR1 is SEHNR and CDR2 is FQNEAQ (reference sequence). CDR3 size: 15 residues. The trim removed 5 bases at V and 7 bases at J, leaving 7 bases unmatched. The CDR3 spells CASSLRDRGLHTQYF. The CDR3 DNA follows: TGTGCCAGCAGCCTCCGGGACAGGGGGCTTCATACGCAGTATTTT.

The chain employs TRBV5-3 and TRBJ2-7; TRBD2 might be the D (6 bases). TRBV5-3 is annotated as an ORF whose role is uncertain. Trimming took off 1 base at V and 4 bases at J, with 21 bases between the two ends. This CDR3 has 17 amino acids. CDR3: CARSLIGGGNFPYEQYF. The CDR3 DNA follows: TGTGCCAGAAGCTTGATCGGGGGTGGCAATTTCCCTTACGAGCAGTACTTC.

This clone was seen a single time. The chain carries TRBV5-1 and TRBJ1-2; 8 nucleotides match TRBD1. The CDR3 runs to 13 residues. CDR1 and CDR2 (germline): SGHRS, YFSETQ. With V trimmed by 4 bases and J by 7 bases, 6 bases remained unmatched. CDR3 amino acids: CASSPGQDFGYTF. The CDR3 bases are TGCGCCAGCAGCCCGGGACAGGATTTTGGCTACACCTTC.

The rearrangement links TRBV7-3 to TRBJ1-1; 8 nucleotides agree with TRBD1. The germline V gene encodes CDR1 SGHTA and CDR2 FQGTGA. V was pared by 4 bases and J by 2 bases, with 3 bases of the junction left unmatched. The CDR3 contains 14 residues. CDR3 protein: CASSSQGGNTEAFF. CDR3 nucleotide sequence: TGTGCCAGCAGCTCACAGGGGGGCAACACTGAAGCTTTCTTT.

The rearrangement links TRBV28 to TRBJ1-2; maybe TRBD1 (5 bases). The CDR3 totals 15 residues. CDR1 is MDHEN, CDR2 SYDVKM, per germline. V was pared by 7 bases and J by 3 bases, with 18 bases between. The CDR3: CASIWAGGDYYGYTF. The CDR3 DNA follows: TGTGCCAGCATTTGGGCGGGAGGGGACTACTATGGCTACACCTTC.

In DNA, the CDR3 is TGTGCCAGCAGCTCCCAGGGGGGCTCCTACAATGAGCAGTTCTTC. It translates to CASSSQGGSYNEQFF. The V gene is TRBV7-2, the J gene TRBJ2-1, with a tentative D call TRBD1 (7 bases). Germline V gene sequence: CDR1 SGHTA, CDR2 FQGNSA. V dropped 4 bases and J dropped 0 bases, with 10 bases sitting between them. The CDR3 spans 15 residues.

The rearrangement joins TRBV6-1 to TRBJ2-7, with 7 bases identical to TRBD1. The junction had 9 bases not matched to a gene; V was cut back by 3 bases and J by 7 bases. The germline V gene encodes CDR1 MNHNS and CDR2 SASEGT. The length of the CDR3 is 14 residues. CDR3 in amino acids: CASSDWGQPPEQYF. Written as DNA, the CDR3 is TGTGCCAGCAGTGACTGGGGACAGCCCCCTGAGCAGTACTTC.

This clone was observed a single time. This sample includes further DNA sequences coding for the same CDR3. V usage is TRBV5-1 and J usage is TRBJ2-1; the match to TRBD2 covers 11 bases. Germline trimming cut 4 bases from V and 1 base from J; bases unmatched to any gene: 4. The CDR3 runs 16 residues. Germline CDR1 reads SGHRS; CDR2 reads YFSETQ. CDR3 region: CASSLLAGGSYNEQFF. The CDR3, as DNA: TGCGCCAGCAGCCTATTAGCGGGAGGGTCCTACAATGAGCAGTTCTTC.

The V gene is TRBV12-1, the J gene TRBJ1-5. TRBV12-1 is designated a pseudogene. This CDR3 has 19 amino acids. CDR3 sequence reads: CASSFASQNTGNSNQPQHF. The CDR3 coding sequence is TGTGCCAGCAGCTTTGCGTCCCAGAATACGGGGAATAGCAATCAGCCCCAGCATTTT.

This chain links TRBV11-2 with TRBJ2-7, with 9 bases identical to TRBD1. Germline trimming cut 1 base from V and 9 bases from J; bases unmatched to any gene: 10. This CDR3 is 15 amino acids long. CDR1 SGHAT and CDR2 FQNNGV come from the germline V gene. The CDR3 region is CASSLGGQGRVGQYF. The CDR3 bases are TGTGCCAGCAGCTTAGGTGGACAGGGGAGAGTCGGGCAGTACTTC.

This sequence joins TRBV29-1 and TRBJ2-5; TRBD1 matches 8 bases. The V gene's germline CDR1 is SQVTM and CDR2 ANQGSEA. The ends lost 1 base at V and 11 bases at J; junction bases unmatched: 9. CDR3 size: 13 residues. CDR3 DNA: TGCAGCGTTGAAGTAAGGTCAGGGGGCAAGCAGTACTTC. Protein product: CSVEVRSGGKQYF. The whole variable domain, filled in from reference TRBV29-1 and TRBJ2-5, reads SAVISQKPSRDICQRGTSLTIQCQVDSQVTMMFWYRQQPGQSLTLIATANQGSEATYESGFVIDKFPISRPNLTFSTLTVSNMSPEDSSIYLCSVEVRSGGKQYFGPGTRLLVL.

In this sample, this clone turned up a few times. This sequence joins TRBV27 and TRBJ1-5; tentatively, D is TRBD1 (5 bases). Per germline, CDR1 MNHEY and CDR2 SMNVEV (reference sequence). This CDR3 has 16 residues. Trimming stripped 1 base from V and 7 bases from J, with 17 bases between. CDR3 sequence (DNA): TGTGCCAGCAGTTTATATGTAGGGAGGGGAAACCAGCCCCAGCATTTT. It specifies CASSLYVGRGNQPQHF.

V usage is TRBV5-1 and J usage is TRBJ2-3; a possible D gene is TRBD2 (6 bases). The ends were cut back, 0 bases at V and 0 bases at J, with 11 bases in the middle. Germline V CDR1 and CDR2: SGHRS, YFSETQ. This CDR3 has 16 residues. The CDR3 bases are TGCGCCAGCAGCTTGGTGGGCGGAGGGAGCACAGATACGCAGTATTTT. This translates into CASSLVGGGSTDTQYF.

The rearrangement joins TRBV10-3 to TRBJ1-2; TRBD1 matches at 7 bases. Germline trimming cut 6 bases from V and 5 bases from J; bases unmatched to any gene: 6. CDR1 and CDR2 from the germline V gene are ENHRY and SYGVKD. The CDR3 extends over 13 amino acids. The CDR3 bases are TGTGCCATCAGCGCCGACAGGGCTTATGGCTACACCTTC. As protein: CAISADRAYGYTF.

As DNA, the CDR3 is TGTGCCAGCAGTTTAAAAGCCCAAAAACGGAGAGCGGGAGGGCCTCGGGATACGCAGTATTTT. Translation: CASSLKAQKRRAGGPRDTQYF. The V call is TRBV27, the J call TRBJ2-3; TRBD2 agrees at 10 bases. This CDR3 comprises 21 residues. Germline CDR1 is MNHEY and CDR2 is SMNVEV (reference sequence). Trimming removed 2 bases from V and 6 bases from J; junction bases left unmatched: 23.

The chain couples TRBV19 to TRBJ1-3, with 7 bases lining up with TRBD1. V dropped 8 bases and J dropped 0; count of bases not matched to a gene: 4. Germline V gives CDR1 LNHDA, CDR2 SQIVND (reference sequence). This CDR3 region has 14 residues. The CDR3 nucleotides are TGTGCCAGTCTGGACAGGAGCTCTGGAAACACCATATATTTT. It specifies CASLDRSSGNTIYF.

The gene calls are TRBV4-1 and TRBJ2-1, with D possibly TRBD1 on 5 matching bases. Germline CDR1 MGHRA, CDR2 YSYEKL. V gave up 1 base and J gave up 12 bases, with 22 bases separating them. The length of the CDR3 is 16 residues. This CDR3 is CASSQGSVNSGLGQFF. The DNA for the CDR3 is TGCGCCAGCAGCCAAGGGTCAGTAAATTCAGGGTTAGGGCAGTTCTTC.